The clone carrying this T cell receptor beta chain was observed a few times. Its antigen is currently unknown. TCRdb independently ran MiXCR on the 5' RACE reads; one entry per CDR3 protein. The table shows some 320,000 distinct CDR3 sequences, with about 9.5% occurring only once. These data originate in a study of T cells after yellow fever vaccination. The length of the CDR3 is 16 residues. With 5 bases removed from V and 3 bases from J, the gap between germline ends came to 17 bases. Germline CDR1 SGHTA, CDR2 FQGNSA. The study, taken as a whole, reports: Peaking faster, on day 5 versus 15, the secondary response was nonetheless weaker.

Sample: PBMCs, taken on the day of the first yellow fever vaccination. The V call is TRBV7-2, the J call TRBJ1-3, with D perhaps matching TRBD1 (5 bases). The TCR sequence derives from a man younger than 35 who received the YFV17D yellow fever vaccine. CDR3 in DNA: TGTGCCAGCAGCCTGCGGGGCTTAGATGGTGGAAACACCATATATTTT. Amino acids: CASSLRGLDGGNTIYF.